Listed below are T cell receptor beta chains from one sample, sequenced in a study of OX40 agonist ivuxolimab in advanced cancers. This table comes from immunoSEQ multiplex PCR, and its TCRdb copy is limited to in-frame clones, with some not included. The sample has around 84,000 clones; over 80% are singletons. Material: CD4+ or CD8+ T cells sorted from blood, obtained in a trial of the OX40 agonist ivuxolimab. All receptors come from an adult with an advanced solid tumor such as melanoma, head and neck, liver or kidney cancer. CDR3s include the opening cysteine and the closing phenylalanine or tryptophan. D genes are given only for firm matches. The size field is filled for only some rows; it gives once, few, many or a size class.

v_gene,len,abundance,d_gene,j_gene,CDR3nt,CDR3aa
TRBV6-6,14,NA,TRBD1,TRBJ1-6,TGTGCCAGCAGGGCTGGGACAGCCGATTCACCCCTCCACTTT,CASRAGTADSPLHF
TRBV7-9,13,NA,NA,TRBJ1-1,TGTGCCAGCAATCCTCTAGGGAACACTGAAGCTTTCTTT,CASNPLGNTEAFF
TRBV25-1,14,NA,NA,TRBJ1-5,TGTGCCAGCAGTGCCAGTCTTTGGAATCAGCCCCAGCATTTT,CASSASLWNQPQHF
TRBV28,11,NA,TRBD1,TRBJ1-5,TGTGCCAGCAGTTTGATGGGACAGCAGCATTTT,CASSLMGQQHF
TRBV11-3,17,NA,TRBD2,TRBJ2-2,TGTGCCAGCAGCCCCCGAGCGGGGGGGCCTAACACCGGGGAGCTGTTTTTT,CASSPRAGGPNTGELFF
TRBV21-1,20,once,NA,TRBJ2-1,TGTGCCAGCAGCAAAGCCTACCATTGGATGGGGTACAGGTCCTACAATGAGCAGTTCTTC,CASSKAYHWMGYRSYNEQFF
TRBV29-1,15,NA,TRBD2,TRBJ2-7,TGCAGCGTTGAACTCCCCCTAGCGGGCAGCTACGAGCAGTACTTC,CSVELPLAGSYEQYF
TRBV7-2,13,NA,NA,TRBJ2-3,TGTGCCAGCAGCTTAAGTAGGTCAGATACGCAGTATTTT,CASSLSRSDTQYF
TRBV7-9,17,NA,TRBD1,TRBJ2-6,TGTGCCAGCAGCGAGACAGGGGGCCTCTCTGGGGCCAACGTCCTGACTTTC,CASSETGGLSGANVLTF
TRBV9,15,NA,NA,TRBJ1-1,TGTGCCAGCAGCCGCTTGGCAATTTATGGGACTGAAGCTTTCTTT,CASSRLAIYGTEAFF
TRBV19,15,NA,NA,TRBJ1-3,TGTGCCAGTCGCGGGTCCTTAACCTCTGGAAACACCATATATTTT,CASRGSLTSGNTIYF
TRBV27,15,NA,TRBD1,TRBJ1-1,TGTGCCAGCAGTCAAAGGACAGGGGGGAAGACTGAAGCTTTCTTT,CASSQRTGGKTEAFF
TRBV28,16,NA,NA,TRBJ1-5,TGTGCCAGCAGTAGCCGAAGGACAGCGAGCAATCAGCCCCAGCATTTT,CASSSRRTASNQPQHF
TRBV7-2,16,once,NA,TRBJ2-2,TGTGCCAGCAGCTCCACAGAGTTCGCGAACACCGGGGAGCTGTTTTTT,CASSSTEFANTGELFF
TRBV2,14,once,TRBD2,TRBJ2-3,TGTGCCAGCAGCGGGCTAGCGGAAACAGATACGCAGTATTTT,CASSGLAETDTQYF
TRBV2,14,NA,NA,TRBJ1-2,TGTGCCAGCAACTCTGCGGGGGGATTTTACGGCTACACCTTC,CASNSAGGFYGYTF
TRBV28,11,few,NA,TRBJ2-1,TGTGCCAGCAGTTCTTACAATGAGCAGTTCTTC,CASSSYNEQFF
TRBV2,14,once,NA,TRBJ2-1,TGTGCCAGCAGTGAAGGGGGGTGGTCGAATGAGCAGTTCTTC,CASSEGGWSNEQFF
TRBV19,17,NA,TRBD1,TRBJ2-1,TGTGCCAGTAGTATAGATGACCTTGGCAGGGGGCGTAATGAGCAGTTCTTC,CASSIDDLGRGRNEQFF
TRBV19,14,once,TRBD1,TRBJ1-5,TGTGCCACCTCCCGGGACAGGGGTAATCAGCCCCAGCATTTT,CATSRDRGNQPQHF
TRBV6-1,14,NA,NA,TRBJ1-1,TGTGCCAGCTTGGATGGGGCGCGGGGCACTGAAGCTTTCTTT,CASLDGARGTEAFF
TRBV28,19,NA,NA,TRBJ2-7,TGTGCCAGCAGTTGGGTGACCACCGCCGGACAACAAAGCACCTACGAGCAGTACTTC,CASSWVTTAGQQSTYEQYF
TRBV18,15,NA,TRBD1,TRBJ1-1,TGTGCCAGCTCACCGCCGGGACAGGGGGTCGGTGAAGCTTTCTTT,CASSPPGQGVGEAFF
TRBV6-6,13,NA,NA,TRBJ2-3,TGTGCCAGCAGTTTAGCGGAGACAGATACGCAGTATTTT,CASSLAETDTQYF
TRBV6-1,14,NA,TRBD1,TRBJ1-1,TGTGCCAGCAGTTCGTACAGGGGGCGTACTGAAGCTTTCTTT,CASSSYRGRTEAFF
TRBV28,15,NA,NA,TRBJ1-4,TGTGCCAGCAGTTTCCGAGCTGCAACTAATGAAAAACTGTTTTTT,CASSFRAATNEKLFF
TRBV27,17,NA,NA,TRBJ2-5,TGTGCCAGCAGTCCTCGGACCTTTCACTCACCACAAGAGACCCAGTACTTC,CASSPRTFHSPQETQYF
TRBV5-1,13,NA,NA,TRBJ2-7,TGCGCCAGCAGGCCGGACAATTCCTACGAGCAGTACTTC,CASRPDNSYEQYF
TRBV9,13,NA,TRBD1,TRBJ1-1,TGTGCCAGCAGGGGGACAGTCAACACTGAAGCTTTCTTT,CASRGTVNTEAFF
TRBV6-5,16,NA,NA,TRBJ2-3,TGTGCCAGCAGTTACGGCGCTACCTCTAGCACAGATACGCAGTATTTT,CASSYGATSSTDTQYF
TRBV10-3,14,NA,TRBD1,TRBJ2-1,TGTGCCATCAGCGACAGGGGGCAGGACAATGAGCAGTTCTTC,CAISDRGQDNEQFF
TRBV4-1,15,NA,NA,TRBJ2-1,TGCGCCAGCAGCCAAGAACCACAGGGGTGGGGGGAGGAGTTCTTC,CASSQEPQGWGEEFF
TRBV7-2,13,few,NA,TRBJ1-5,TGTGCCAGCAGCCCTGACCTTGGGCAGCCCCAGCATTTT,CASSPDLGQPQHF
TRBV6-5,15,once,NA,TRBJ2-7,TGTGCCAGCAGTACCCCCCGACGGAGAACCTACGAGCAGTACTTC,CASSTPRRRTYEQYF
TRBV28,14,NA,NA,TRBJ2-7,TGTGCCAGCCAAAAGGGGGGCGTACTCAACGAGCAGTACTTC,CASQKGGVLNEQYF
TRBV5-5,12,NA,NA,TRBJ2-7,TGTGCCAGCTTCGGAAGAGACGGCGAGCAGTACTTC,CASFGRDGEQYF
TRBV7-2,13,NA,NA,TRBJ2-5,TGTGCCAGCAGCGCACAGGGCCAAGAGACCCAGTACTTC,CASSAQGQETQYF
TRBV5-1,13,once,NA,TRBJ2-1,TGCGCCAGCAGCCTGGGACTTAACAATGAGCAGTTCTTC,CASSLGLNNEQFF
TRBV18,17,NA,TRBD2,TRBJ2-5,TGTGCCAGCTCACCACGGGGGACTAGCGGGGGCCAAGAGACCCAGTACTTC,CASSPRGTSGGQETQYF
TRBV4-1,16,NA,NA,TRBJ1-2,TGCGCCAGCAGCCAAGAATCCGCCGGAGCCTTGGGGGGCTACACCTTC,CASSQESAGALGGYTF
TRBV7-9,18,NA,NA,TRBJ2-3,TGTGCCAGCAGCCCGATTTTTAGGGGCTCCTATAGCACAGATACGCAGTATTTT,CASSPIFRGSYSTDTQYF
TRBV6-1,14,once,TRBD1,TRBJ1-5,TGTGCCAGCAGTCCCCGGACAGGGGGACAGCCCCAGCATTTT,CASSPRTGGQPQHF
TRBV4-3,15,NA,NA,TRBJ1-2,TGCGCCAGCAGCCAATTTCACACGGGGCACTATGGCTACACCTTC,CASSQFHTGHYGYTF
TRBV10-3,12,NA,TRBD2,TRBJ2-7,TGTGCCATCAGTTCGACTAGCGACGAGCAGTACTTC,CAISSTSDEQYF
TRBV5-1,17,NA,TRBD2,TRBJ2-5,TGCGCCAGCAGCTTGGTGGCGGTAGCGGGACCAGGGGAGACCCAGTACTTC,CASSLVAVAGPGETQYF
TRBV2,13,NA,NA,TRBJ1-1,TGTGCCAGCAGACCGCTCCAGGGCACTGAAGCTTTCTTT,CASRPLQGTEAFF
TRBV5-1,17,NA,TRBD2,TRBJ2-7,TGCGCCAGCAGCTTGGTGGGACTAGCGGGTCCCTCCTACGAGCAGTACTTC,CASSLVGLAGPSYEQYF
TRBV7-2,16,NA,NA,TRBJ2-1,TGTGCCAGCAGCCCCGAGGGGAGCGGCTTCTACAATGAGCAGTTCTTC,CASSPEGSGFYNEQFF
TRBV19,16,once,NA,TRBJ1-2,TGTGCCAGTAGACGTACCGGAACAGGGCTTAACTATGGCTACACCTTC,CASRRTGTGLNYGYTF
TRBV25-1,15,NA,NA,TRBJ2-3,TGTGCCAGCAGTGAATTCTTAGACAACACAGATACGCAGTATTTT,CASSEFLDNTDTQYF
TRBV7-2,14,NA,NA,TRBJ1-1,TGTGCCAGCAGCCCGTGGACGGGGAACACTGAAGCTTTCTTT,CASSPWTGNTEAFF
TRBV19,14,NA,NA,TRBJ2-3,TGTGCCAGTAGTTCATCGATAGCGGCAGATACGCAGTATTTT,CASSSSIAADTQYF
TRBV6-1,12,NA,NA,TRBJ2-1,TGTGCCAGCACCATTCGGGGCGATGAGCAGTTCTTC,CASTIRGDEQFF